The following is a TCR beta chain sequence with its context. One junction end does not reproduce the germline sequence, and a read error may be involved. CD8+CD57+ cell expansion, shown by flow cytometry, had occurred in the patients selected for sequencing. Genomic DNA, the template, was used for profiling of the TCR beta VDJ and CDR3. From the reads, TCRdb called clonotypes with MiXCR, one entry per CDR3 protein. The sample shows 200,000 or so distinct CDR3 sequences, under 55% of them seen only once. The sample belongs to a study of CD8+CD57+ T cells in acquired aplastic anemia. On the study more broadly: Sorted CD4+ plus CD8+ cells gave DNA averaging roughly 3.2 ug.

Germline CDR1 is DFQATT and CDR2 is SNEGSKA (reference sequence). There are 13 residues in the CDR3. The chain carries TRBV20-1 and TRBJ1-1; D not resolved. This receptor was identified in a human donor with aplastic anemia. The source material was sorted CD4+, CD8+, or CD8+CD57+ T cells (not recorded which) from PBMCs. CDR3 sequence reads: CSALSGLSTEAFF. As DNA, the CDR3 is TGCAGTGCCCTATCCGGCCTGAGCACTGAAGCCTTCTTT.